Presented here are 24 T cell receptor beta chains from one specimen sequenced in a study of blood T cell repertoires in COVID-19. Here immunoSEQ multiplex PCR was the method, and the copy in TCRdb shows in-frame clones only, minus some. The data show 50,000 to 55,000 clones, roughly 89% seen once. The sequenced sample consisted of peripheral blood. Every receptor here comes from a man aged 50-59 years with acute or convalescent COVID-19.

A few counts support this clone. The V gene is TRBV6-2 or TRBV6-3, the J gene TRBJ1-6; 8 bases fit TRBD1. Germline V CDR1 and CDR2: MNHEY, SVGEGT. The CDR3 totals 15 residues. The V segment lost 0 bases and the J segment 9 bases; nucleotides outside the gene matches: 4. The CDR3 DNA reads as TGTGCCAGCAGTTACTCTGGACAGGGTGCTTCACCCCTCCACTTT. It is translated as CASSYSGQGASPLHF.

The rearrangement joins TRBV19 to TRBJ1-6, with D hard to call. This CDR3 has 12 residues. Trimming left V 8 bases short and J 15 bases short, with 17 bases between. Looked up from germline, CDR1 is LNHDA and CDR2 is SQIVND (reference sequence). CDR3 nucleotides: TGTGCCAGTTATAATGGCGGAGTTGACCTCCACTTT. It is translated as CASYNGGVDLHF.

The V call is TRBV20-1, the J call TRBJ2-5; D perhaps matches TRBD1 (6 bases). The germline gives CDR1 DFQATT, CDR2 SNEGSKA (reference sequence). The CDR3 has 15 amino acids. Trimming left V 3 bases short and J 1 base short, with 15 bases between. CDR3 in amino acids: CSASSASGAQETQYF. In nucleotides, the CDR3 is TGCAGTGCTAGTTCCGCGTCAGGGGCCCAAGAGACCCAGTACTTC.

This clone appeared a single time. V is TRBV6-5 and J is TRBJ1-4; tentatively, D is TRBD1 (6 bases). Germline V lookup: CDR1 MNHEY, CDR2 SVGAGI. Trimming left V 0 bases short and J 0 bases short, with 8 bases between. This CDR3 has 16 residues. The CDR3 DNA reads as TGTGCCAGCAGTTACTCAGGGGGGGCAACTAATGAAAAACTGTTTTTT. Its protein product is CASSYSGGATNEKLFF.

The CDR3 nucleotides are TGTGCCAGCAGTGAAGTTCGGACTAGCCTCCTTGAGCAGTTCTTC. Translating it yields CASSEVRTSLLEQFF. The chain couples TRBV6-1 to TRBJ2-1; TRBD2 aligns across 8 bases. The CDR3 is made up of 15 amino acids. After removal of 1 base from V and 9 bases from J, the junction contained 8 bases not matched to a gene. In germline, CDR1 is MNHNS, CDR2 SASEGT.

The chain joins TRBV5-8 to TRBJ1-4, with D uncertain. The germline gives CDR1 SGHTS, CDR2 YDEGEE. Trimming shortened V by 6 bases and J by 7 bases, and 22 bases separated the two germline ends. The CDR3 is 16 residues long. CDR3 coding DNA: TGTGCCAGCACCCGAGTCGAGGGCAACCGGGGTGAAAAACTGTTTTTT. It is translated as CASTRVEGNRGEKLFF. Full variable domain (outside the CDR3, taken from reference TRBV5-8 and TRBJ1-4): EAGVTQSPTHLIKTRGQQATLRCSPISGHTSVYWYQQALGLGLQFLLWYDEGEERNRGNFPPRFSGRQFPNYSSELNVNALELEDSALYLCASTRVEGNRGEKLFFGSGTQLSVL.

CDR3 protein: CASSPPGLNEAFF. In DNA form, the CDR3 reads TGTGCCAGCTCACCACCGGGCCTCAATGAGGCTTTCTTT. This chain joins TRBV18 and TRBJ1-1; D not certain. The CDR3 length is 13 residues. Germline lookup yields CDR1 KGHSH and CDR2 LQKENI. V was clipped by 0 bases and J by 11 bases, with 13 bases between them.

This clone was seen only once. CDR3 sequence: CASSLEVVGGGAKARDTQYF. The CDR3, as DNA: TGTGCCAGCAGCTTAGAGGTGGTTGGCGGGGGAGCCAAGGCGCGGGATACGCAGTATTTT. This chain uses TRBV11-3 with TRBJ2-3; 7 nucleotides match TRBD2. The CDR3 spans 20 residues. The trim removed 0 bases at V and 6 bases at J, leaving 21 bases unmatched. In germline, CDR1 is SGHNT, CDR2 YENEEA. The full variable domain, rest sourced from reference TRBV11-3 and TRBJ2-3, is EAGVVQSPRYKIIEKKQPVAFWCNPISGHNTLYWYLQNLGQGPELLIRYENEEAVDDSQLPKDRFSAERLKGVDSTLKIQPAELGDSAVYLCASSLEVVGGGAKARDTQYFGPGTRLTVL.

The chain has TRBV11-3 and TRBJ1-1, with TRBD1 matching over 7 bases. The CDR3 runs 13 residues. J was trimmed by 5 bases and V by 5 bases; bases with no gene match: 5. Germline V gene sequence: CDR1 SGHNT, CDR2 YENEEA. The CDR3 DNA reads as TGTGCCAGCAGCACTGGGACAGCTACTGAAGCTTTCTTT. Its translation is CASSTGTATEAFF.

The chain couples TRBV19 to TRBJ1-2; D may be TRBD1 (5 bases). CDR3 length: 12 amino acids. Germline CDR1 and CDR2: LNHDA and SQIVND (reference sequence). Deletions cut 8 bases from V and 8 bases from J, with 15 bases between. The CDR3 nucleotides are TGTGCCAGTGCTCGGGGGGAGTGGGGCTACACCTTC. Its protein product is CASARGEWGYTF.

V usage is TRBV7-9 and J usage is TRBJ2-1; perhaps TRBD1 as D (6 bases). CDR3 size: 12 residues. Germline CDR1 and CDR2: SEHNR and FQNEAQ (reference sequence). Trimming pared 1 base from V and 15 bases from J, leaving 13 bases between. The CDR3 nucleotides are TGTGCCAGCAGCTTAGACGACAGGCAGTGGTTCTTC. This translates into CASSLDDRQWFF. Full variable domain (remainder filled in from reference TRBV7-9 and TRBJ2-1): DTGVSQNPRHKITKRGQNVTFRCDPISEHNRLYWYRQTLGQGPEFLTYFQNEAQLEKSRLLSDRFSAERPKGSFSTLEIQRTEQGDSAMYLCASSLDDRQWFFGPGTRLTVL.

This chain links TRBV5-1 with TRBJ2-7, with TRBD1 identical over 7 bases. Germline V gene sequence: CDR1 SGHRS, CDR2 YFSETQ. The length of the CDR3 is 15 residues. Trimming removed 1 base from V and 3 bases from J; junction bases left unmatched: 7. The CDR3 reads CASSLLPGQNYEQYF. In DNA form, the CDR3 reads TGCGCCAGCAGCTTGCTTCCGGGACAGAACTACGAGCAGTACTTC. The full variable domain, in which reference TRBV5-1 and TRBJ2-7 provide the parts outside the CDR3, is KAGVTQTPRYLIKTRGQQVTLSCSPISGHRSVSWYQQTPGQGLQFLFEYFSETQRNKGNFPGRFSGRQFSNSRSEMNVSTLELGDSALYLCASSLLPGQNYEQYFGPGTRLTVT.

The chain is built from TRBV25-1 and TRBJ1-6; D not certain. Germline V gene sequence: CDR1 MGHDK, CDR2 SYGVNS. The CDR3 consists of 13 residues. V was trimmed by 1 base and J by 4 bases, leaving 2 bases between them. The CDR3 DNA is TGTGCCAGCAGTGAATCATATAATTCACCCCTCCACTTT. It codes for CASSESYNSPLHF.

This chain links TRBV5-1 with TRBJ1-2; TRBD1 aligns across 9 bases. V dropped 0 bases and J dropped 4; count of bases not matched to a gene: 4. CDR1 is SGHRS and CDR2 is YFSETQ in the germline V gene. CDR3 length: 15 amino acids. DNA of the CDR3: TGCGCCAGCAGCTTGGACCCGGGACAGGGCTATGGCTACACCTTC. This encodes CASSLDPGQGYGYTF.

This clone was counted a single time. This rearrangement joins TRBV5-4 to TRBJ2-1, with 8 bases identical to TRBD2. V trimming: 5 bases; J trimming: 2 bases; junction bases outside the gene matches: 6. Germline V lookup: CDR1 SGHNT, CDR2 YYREEE (reference sequence). CDR3 length equals 15 residues. CDR3 DNA sequence: TGTGCCAGCAGGACACTAGCGGCTACCTACAATGAGCAGTTCTTC. Translated, it gives CASRTLAATYNEQFF.

The J gene is TRBJ1-4, the V gene TRBV6-5, with D perhaps matching TRBD1 (6 bases). Germline V gene sequence: CDR1 MNHEY, CDR2 SVGAGI. The CDR3 has 15 residues. Trimming removed 7 bases from V and 7 bases from J, with 19 bases in between. As DNA, the CDR3 is TGTGCCAGCAAGGCCCCGACAGGCTCCTTTGAAAAACTGTTTTTT. It specifies CASKAPTGSFEKLFF.

The chain is built from TRBV28 and TRBJ2-1, with 8 bases matching TRBD2. This CDR3 is 14 amino acids long. J was trimmed by 9 bases and V by 5 bases; bases with no gene match: 9. In germline, CDR1 is MDHEN, CDR2 SYDVKM. The CDR3 region is CASSPPAGGLEQFF. The CDR3 coding sequence is TGTGCCAGCAGTCCCCCGGCGGGAGGTCTTGAGCAGTTCTTC.

The gene calls are TRBV27 and TRBJ2-6; D unclear. CDR1 and CDR2 (germline): MNHEY, SMNVEV (reference sequence). This CDR3 contains 16 residues. The V gene lost 4 bases and the J gene lost 0 bases, with 10 bases spanning the gap. The CDR3 region is CASSSRWYSGANVLTF. Here the CDR3 DNA reads TGTGCCAGCAGTTCCCGGTGGTACTCTGGGGCCAACGTCCTGACTTTC. Full variable domain (missing parts from reference TRBV27 and TRBJ2-6): EAQVTQNPRYLITVTGKKLTVTCSQNMNHEYMSWYRQDPGLGLRQIYYSMNVEVTDKGDVPEGYKVSRKEKRNFPLILESPSPNQTSLYFCASSSRWYSGANVLTFGAGSRLTVL.

V is TRBV9 and J is TRBJ2-3; TRBD2 matches at 13 bases. CDR1 SGDLS and CDR2 YYNGEE come from the germline V gene. The CDR3 extends over 16 amino acids. J gave up 3 bases and V 4 bases, and 5 bases lay outside the gene matches. The CDR3 is CASSSRTSGGTDTQYF. The CDR3 coding sequence is TGTGCCAGCAGCTCACGGACTAGCGGGGGAACAGATACGCAGTATTTT.

This sequence joins TRBV2 and TRBJ1-2; D may be TRBD1 (5 bases). The germline V gene encodes CDR1 SNHLY and CDR2 FYNNEI. The CDR3 is 15 amino acids. V was cut by 2 bases and J by 2 bases, with 12 bases left in between. The CDR3 sequence: CASSELDKGNYGYTF. In nucleotides, the CDR3 is TGTGCCAGCAGTGAACTGGACAAGGGGAACTATGGCTACACCTTC.

The chain combines TRBV30 with TRBJ1-2; tentative D call: TRBD1 (6 bases). Trimming removed 3 bases from V and 7 bases from J, with 15 bases in between. Germline CDR1 GTSNPN, CDR2 SVGIG (reference sequence). The CDR3 contains 13 residues. CDR3 in DNA: TGTGCCTGGAGGGGGGCCAGACAAAGTGGCTACACCTTC. Protein product: CAWRGARQSGYTF.

This clone appeared once. The chain combines TRBV11-3 with TRBJ2-3; no clear D gene. In germline, CDR1 is SGHNT, CDR2 YENEEA. Trimming cost V 5 bases and J 6 bases, with 15 bases left between them. CDR3 length: 14 residues. The CDR3, as DNA: TGTGCCAGCAGCCCCGGAGAGGCTACGGATACGCAGTATTTT. Protein product: CASSPGEATDTQYF.

The rearrangement joins TRBV10-3 to TRBJ1-5, with D possibly being TRBD1 (6 bases). The CDR3 is 13 residues long. Trimming shortened V by 4 bases and J by 7 bases, and 11 bases separated the two germline ends. Germline CDR1 and CDR2: ENHRY and SYGVKD. Written as DNA, the CDR3 is TGTGCCATCAGTGTGGGGGCTTGGCAGCCCCAGCATTTT. Residues: CAISVGAWQPQHF.

CDR3 loop: CASSLAVGTGELFF. For the CDR3, the DNA is TGTGCCAGCAGCTTAGCGGTCGGGACCGGGGAGCTGTTTTTT. The rearrangement joins TRBV7-3 to TRBJ2-2, with no clear D. Germline CDR1 SGHTA, CDR2 FQGTGA. Trimming cost V 2 bases and J 5 bases, with 9 bases left between them. The CDR3 spans 14 residues.